These 10 T cell receptor beta chains share one sample of origin, sequenced in a study of human T cells and chemical hapten exposure. Time point here: patch test 2, 6 weeks after DPC sensitization. Treatment indicated: therapeutic diphenylcyclopropenone sensitization with weekly scalp DPC. TCRdb analysed the RACE reads with MiXCR anew, one entry per CDR3 protein. The sample lists over 85,000 distinct CDR3 sequences; 9% to 9.5% were seen once. Sample: whole blood, taken in connection with sensitization to the hapten diphenylcyclopropenone (DPC). These receptor sequences come from a woman in her 40s with alopecia areata. Some clones in this sample may be carry-over from other donors' samples.

V gene TRBV4-3 combines with J gene TRBJ2-1; D may be TRBD2 (6 bases). The CDR3 runs to 17 residues. V gave up 4 bases and J gave up 7 bases, with 23 bases separating them. Per the germline V gene, CDR1 is LGHNA and CDR2 is YSLEER. CDR3 nucleotides: TGCGCCAGCAGCCCCTTCTGGCTAACGGGCGGGGTTAATGAGCAGTTCTTC. Translated: CASSPFWLTGGVNEQFF.

The rearrangement links TRBV12-3 or TRBV12-4 to TRBJ2-1, with unresolved D. This CDR3 contains 14 residues. With 3 bases removed from V and 7 bases from J, the gap between germline ends came to 13 bases. CDR3 bases: TGTGCCAGCAGTTTTGTCATTTCGGAAAATGAGCAGTTCTTC. Its translation is CASSFVISENEQFF.

The sample holds a few counts of this clonotype. The rearrangement links TRBV12-3 or TRBV12-4 to TRBJ2-1, with D tentatively TRBD1 or TRBD2 (5 bases each). Trimming took 5 bases from V and 7 from J, leaving 18 bases between them. There are 15 residues in the CDR3. Here the CDR3 DNA reads TGTGCCAGCAGTCTAAGACCAGGGACCGTGAATGAGCAGTTCTTC. Protein: CASSLRPGTVNEQFF.

The chain links TRBV10-3 to TRBJ1-5; a possible D gene is TRBD1 (6 bases). This CDR3 is built from 13 residues. V was trimmed by 6 bases and J by 5 bases, leaving 11 bases between them. Germline CDR1 reads ENHRY; CDR2 reads SYGVKD. CDR3 coding DNA: TGTGCCATCAGGGACAGTCTAGATCAGCCCCAGCATTTT. It specifies CAIRDSLDQPQHF.

The chain joins TRBV5-1 to TRBJ2-7, with 12 positions matching TRBD2. Losses at the gene ends were 3 bases for V and 6 bases for J; bases not matched to a gene: 1. The CDR3 consists of 13 residues. The V gene's germline CDR1 is SGHRS and CDR2 YFSETQ. The CDR3 bases are TGCGCCAGCAGCTCGACTAGCGGGGGCGAGCAGTACTTC. Residues: CASSSTSGGEQYF. The complete variable domain, with remaining parts taken from reference TRBV5-1 and TRBJ2-7, reads KAGVTQTPRYLIKTRGQQVTLSCSPISGHRSVSWYQQTPGQGLQFLFEYFSETQRNKGNFPGRFSGRQFSNSRSEMNVSTLELGDSALYLCASSSTSGGEQYFGPGTRLTVT.

This clonotype was observed a handful of times. J is TRBJ2-2 and V is TRBV9, with 11 bases lining up with TRBD2. CDR1 and CDR2 (germline): SGDLS, YYNGEE. The V and J ends lost 4 bases and 0 bases, in that order; junction bases with no gene match: 8. There are 18 residues in the CDR3. The CDR3 DNA reads as TGTGCCAGCAGCATATTGGGACTAGCGGTAACGAACACCGGGGAGCTGTTTTTT. Translated, it gives CASSILGLAVTNTGELFF.

This clonotype was picked up a small number of times. V usage is TRBV30 and J usage is TRBJ1-5, with TRBD1 identical over 8 bases. CDR3 length equals 14 residues. The V gene's germline CDR1 is GTSNPN and CDR2 SVGIG (reference sequence). Unmatched junction bases numbered 4, after V lost 4 bases and J lost 2 bases. The CDR3 bases are TGTGCCTGGATGAGACAGGGGCGCAATCAGCCCCAGCATTTT. It translates to CAWMRQGRNQPQHF.

This clonotype showed up just a few times. The V call is TRBV7-6, the J call TRBJ2-7; 11 positions match TRBD2. Germline V lookup: CDR1 SGHVS, CDR2 FNYEAQ. Trimming cost V 6 bases and J 2 bases; bases outside gene matches: 18. This CDR3 is built from 19 residues. In nucleotides, the CDR3 is TGTGCCAGCAGGGCCAGGGGTTCGGTAGCGGGAGGGCCGCCCTACGAGCAGTACTTC. Its protein is CASRARGSVAGGPPYEQYF.

This clonotype was seen many times. At one end the junction does not follow the germline gene, possibly because of a read error. The chain uses TRBV7-7 and TRBJ2-3; tentative D call: TRBD1 (5 bases). CDR1 SSHAT and CDR2 FNYEAQ come from the germline V gene (reference sequence). The CDR3 sequence is 14 residues long. CDR3 in amino acids: CASSPQGNADTQYF. The CDR3 region has the DNA TGTGCTAGCAGCCCGCAGGGAAATGCAGATACGCAGTATTTT.

The sample holds many counts of this clonotype. The chain carries TRBV27 and TRBJ1-1; possible D gene TRBD1, 5 bases. Germline V gives CDR1 MNHEY, CDR2 SMNVEV (reference sequence). The CDR3 is 12 residues long. V lost 0 bases and J 9 bases, leaving 8 bases between the germline ends. CDR3 sequence reads: CASSLSKGQAFF. Here the CDR3 DNA reads TGTGCCAGCAGTTTATCAAAGGGGCAAGCTTTCTTT.